The clone carrying this T cell receptor beta chain was seen a single time. Its antigen is unidentified. The source of the sample is a study of identical twins. From germline, CDR1 is SEHNR and CDR2 FQNEAQ (reference sequence). The CDR3 spans 17 residues. The trim removed 4 bases at V and 1 base at J, leaving 7 bases unmatched. Study-level points and caveats: Insertions ran lower in abundant cord blood beta clonotypes, though not in memory repertoires.

Template switching supplied a universal primer site; unique molecular identifiers were carried on the cDNA. TCRdb passed the 5' RACE reads through MiXCR, listing each CDR3 protein once. The data hold around 680,000 distinct CDR3 sequences, with 8.6% observed a single time. These same data were also listed under a study on yellow fever vaccine responses in identical twins.

This TCR was sampled from a woman in her late teens or twenties in good health. The sequencing input was PBMCs. V is TRBV7-9 and J is TRBJ2-5, with 12 bases identical to TRBD2. The CDR3 loop reads CASSSTSGGPFQETQYF. CDR3 bases: TGTGCCAGCAGCTCGACTAGCGGGGGCCCTTTCCAAGAGACCCAGTACTTC.